The 17 T cell receptor beta chains given below trace back to one sample, sequenced in a study of memory CD4+ T cells and cytomegalovirus serostatus. Sequencing used immunoSEQ multiplex PCR; TCRdb keeps in-frame clones, though not all of them. The data hold about 75,000 clones, with around 82% observed a single time. Single viable CD3+CD4+CD8-CD45RO+ cells were sorted as the memory CD4+ T cells. The material sequenced was memory CD4+ T cells from blood. All receptors come from an adult in good health and CMV-seropositive.

The chain joins TRBV15 to TRBJ1-2; the D gene is possibly TRBD1 (5 bases). The CDR3 has 15 residues. Per the germline V gene, CDR1 is LNHNV and CDR2 is YYDKDF (reference sequence). Trimming took 3 bases from V and 4 from J, leaving 15 bases between them. CDR3: CATSRDTGRSYGYTF. The CDR3, as DNA: TGTGCCACCAGCAGGGACACGGGACGTAGCTATGGCTACACCTTC.

This rearrangement joins TRBV5-5 to TRBJ2-7, with D perhaps matching TRBD1 (6 bases). The V end was cut by 3 bases, the J end by 6 bases, with 13 bases between. CDR1 and CDR2 (germline): SGHKS, YYEKEE (reference sequence). This CDR3 is built from 13 residues. CDR3 bases: TGTGCCAGCAGCTGGTCCAGGGGTAGCGAGCAGTACTTC. Translation gives CASSWSRGSEQYF.

This clone was recorded a few times. This chain connects TRBV7-9 to TRBJ1-4; D remains unclear. The CDR3 is 16 amino acids. Germline V gives CDR1 SEHNR, CDR2 FQNEAQ (reference sequence). V was clipped by 1 base and J by 3 bases, with 12 bases between them. In nucleotides, the CDR3 is TGTGCCAGCAGCTTAGACAATTCCAGATCTAATGAAAAACTGTTTTTT. Protein product: CASSLDNSRSNEKLFF.

The count of this clone is one. The genes are TRBV19 and TRBJ1-4, with 9 nucleotides matching TRBD1. With V trimmed by 5 bases and J by 11 bases, 6 bases remained unmatched. Germline V gene sequence: CDR1 LNHDA, CDR2 SQIVND (reference sequence). CDR3 length: 13 residues. CDR3 amino acids: CASSGQGRRKLFF. In nucleotides, the CDR3 is TGTGCCAGTAGTGGACAGGGGCGCAGGAAACTGTTTTTT. Drawing the rest from reference TRBV19 and TRBJ1-4, the complete variable domain is DGGITQSPKYLFRKEGQNVTLSCEQNLNHDAMYWYRQDPGQGLRLIYYSQIVNDFQKGDIAEGYSVSREKKESFPLTVTSAQKNPTAFYLCASSGQGRRKLFFGSGTQLSVL.

J is TRBJ1-2 and V is TRBV30; 9 nucleotides line up with TRBD1. Losses at the gene ends were 5 bases for V and 8 bases for J; bases not matched to a gene: 12. The CDR3 is made up of 14 amino acids. The germline CDR1 and CDR2 sequences are GTSNPN and SVGIG (reference sequence). This chain's CDR3 is CAWGPGQGLRGYTF. Written as DNA, the CDR3 is TGTGCCTGGGGCCCGGGACAGGGCTTAAGGGGCTACACCTTC.

The chain has TRBV2 and TRBJ1-5; D is perhaps TRBD1 (6 bases). Germline assignment: CDR1 SNHLY and CDR2 FYNNEI. V lost 4 bases and J lost 12, with 13 bases in between. CDR3 size: 12 residues. As DNA, the CDR3 is TGTGCCAGCAGTGTCGGGGGGGCGAACCAGCATTTT. This encodes CASSVGGANQHF.

The chain combines TRBV6-5 with TRBJ1-2; D possibly corresponds to TRBD1 (6 bases). The CDR3 has 14 residues. The germline CDR1 and CDR2 sequences are MNHEY and SVGAGI. Trimming stripped 7 bases from V and 2 bases from J, with 14 bases between. Here the CDR3 reads CASKSWGANYGYTF. CDR3 bases: TGTGCCAGCAAAAGTTGGGGGGCAAACTATGGCTACACCTTC.

The rearrangement links TRBV5-6 to TRBJ2-7; a weak D match, TRBD1 (6 bases). V lost 2 bases and J lost 3, with 18 bases in between. The CDR3 sequence is 16 residues long. Germline CDR1 SGHDT, CDR2 YYEEEE. The CDR3 bases are TGTGCCAGCAGCTTATCCCACAGGGCCCAGCTCTACGAGCAGTACGTC. Translating it yields CASSLSHRAQLYEQYV.

V usage is TRBV28 and J usage is TRBJ1-1; unclear D gene. This CDR3 contains 13 residues. The V gene's germline CDR1 is MDHEN and CDR2 SYDVKM. With 4 bases removed from V and 0 bases from J, the gap between germline ends came to 6 bases. CDR3 residues: CASSSLMNTEAFF. CDR3 sequence (DNA): TGTGCCAGCAGTTCCCTCATGAACACTGAAGCTTTCTTT.

The chain recombines TRBV11-2 with TRBJ2-3, with 7 bases lining up with TRBD2. The junction had 4 bases not matched to a gene; V was cut back by 4 bases and J by 3 bases. Germline V gene sequence: CDR1 SGHAT, CDR2 FQNNGV. This CDR3 comprises 14 residues. In DNA form, the CDR3 reads TGTGCCAGCAGCTGGAGCGGGGAAACAGATACGCAGTATTTT. Its translation is CASSWSGETDTQYF.

As to this clone: Germline and junction disagree at one end, which may indicate a read error. This chain joins TRBV7-2 and TRBJ1-2; 8 bases line up with TRBD1. There are 14 residues in the CDR3. The germline gives CDR1 SGHTA, CDR2 FQGNSA. CDR3: CASSQADRDYGYTF. In DNA, the CDR3 is TGTGCCAGCAGCCAAGCGGACAGGGACTACGGCTACACCTTC.

The chain combines TRBV7-2 with TRBJ1-1; 8 nucleotides align to TRBD1. The CDR3 extends over 12 amino acids. CDR1 and CDR2 (germline): SGHTA, FQGNSA. After removal of 9 bases from V and 3 bases from J, the junction contained 3 bases not matched to a gene. The DNA of the CDR3 is TGTGCCAGTGACAGGGGAGACACTGAAGCTTTCTTT. Protein: CASDRGDTEAFF. Complete variable domain (other parts from reference TRBV7-2 and TRBJ1-1): GAGVSQSPSNKVTEKGKDVELRCDPISGHTALYWYRQSLGQGLEFLIYFQGNSAPDKSGLPSDRFSAERTGGSVSTLTIQRTQQEDSAVYLCASDRGDTEAFFGQGTRLTVV.

The rearrangement links TRBV13 to TRBJ1-1; D call uncertain. V dropped 5 bases and J dropped 0 bases, with 13 bases sitting between them. Germline values: CDR1 PRHDT, CDR2 FYEKMQ (reference sequence). This CDR3 has 15 residues. The chain's CDR3 is CASSGEGRLNTEAFF. The CDR3 DNA follows: TGTGCCAGCAGCGGGGAGGGCAGGTTGAACACTGAAGCTTTCTTT.

This rearrangement joins TRBV10-3 to TRBJ2-7; D may match TRBD1 or TRBD2 (7 bases each). The CDR3 has 20 amino acids. CDR1 and CDR2 (germline): ENHRY, SYGVKD. The ends were cut back, 3 bases at V and 3 bases at J, with 30 bases in the middle. The DNA of the CDR3 is TGTGCCATCAGTGAAAGGTCACAGACAGGGTGGTTGCGGGGGAGCTACGAGCAGTACTTC. Protein sequence: CAISERSQTGWLRGSYEQYF.

The chain employs TRBV7-9 and TRBJ1-5; D might be TRBD1 (5 bases). This CDR3 comprises 13 residues. V was cut by 5 bases and J by 7 bases, with 12 bases left in between. The germline CDR1 and CDR2 sequences are SEHNR and FQNEAQ (reference sequence). CDR3 region: CASSQGAGQPQHF. The CDR3 bases are TGTGCCAGCAGCCAGGGTGCGGGCCAGCCCCAGCATTTT. Filled out from reference TRBV7-9 and TRBJ1-5, the complete variable domain reads DTGVSQNPRHKITKRGQNVTFRCDPISEHNRLYWYRQTLGQGPEFLTYFQNEAQLEKSRLLSDRFSAERPKGSFSTLEIQRTEQGDSAMYLCASSQGAGQPQHFGDGTRLSIL.

CDR3 bases: TGTGCCAGCAGCGTAGGACTAGCGGGAGACCAGTTCTTC. Residues: CASSVGLAGDQFF. This chain uses TRBV11-3 with TRBJ2-1, with 13 positions matching TRBD2. CDR1 SGHNT and CDR2 YENEEA come from the germline V gene. Unmatched junction bases numbered 5, after V lost 5 bases and J lost 13 bases. This CDR3 is 13 amino acids long.

This rearrangement joins TRBV11-2 to TRBJ2-1, with TRBD2 identical over 11 bases. The CDR3 contains 16 residues. Unmatched junction bases numbered 7, after V lost 5 bases and J lost 4 bases. Germline lookup yields CDR1 SGHAT and CDR2 FQNNGV. The chain's CDR3 is CASSPVAGGPYNEQFF. Here the CDR3 DNA reads TGTGCCAGCAGCCCGGTAGCGGGGGGGCCTTACAATGAGCAGTTCTTC.